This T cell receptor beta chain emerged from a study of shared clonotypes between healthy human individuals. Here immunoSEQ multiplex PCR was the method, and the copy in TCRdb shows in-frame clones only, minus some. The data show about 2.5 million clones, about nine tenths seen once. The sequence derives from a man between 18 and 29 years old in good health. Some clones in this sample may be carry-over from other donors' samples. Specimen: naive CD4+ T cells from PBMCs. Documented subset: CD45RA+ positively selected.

This CDR3 reads CASSLGQSLSNTQYF. DNA for the CDR3: TGTGCCAGCAGCTTGGGACAGTCCCTTTCGAATACGCAGTATTTT. V gene TRBV7-3 combines with J gene TRBJ2-3; TRBD1 aligns across 7 bases. Germline-derived CDR1 and CDR2 are SGHTA and FQGTGA. CDR3 length equals 15 residues. Trimming cost V 3 bases and J 7 bases; bases outside gene matches: 10.